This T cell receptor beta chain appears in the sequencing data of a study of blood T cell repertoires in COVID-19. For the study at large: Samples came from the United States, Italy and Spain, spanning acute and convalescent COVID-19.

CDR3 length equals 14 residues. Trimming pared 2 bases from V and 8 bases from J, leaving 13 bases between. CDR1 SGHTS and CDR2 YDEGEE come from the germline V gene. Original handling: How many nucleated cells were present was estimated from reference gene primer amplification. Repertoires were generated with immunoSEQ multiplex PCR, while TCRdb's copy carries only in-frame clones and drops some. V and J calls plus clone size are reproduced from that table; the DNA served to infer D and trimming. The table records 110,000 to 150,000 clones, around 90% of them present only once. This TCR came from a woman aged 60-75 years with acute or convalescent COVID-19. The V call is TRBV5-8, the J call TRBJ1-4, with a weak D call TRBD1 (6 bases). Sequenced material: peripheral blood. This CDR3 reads CASSFLQGREKLFF. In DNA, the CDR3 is TGTGCCAGCAGCTTCCTACAGGGAAGAGAAAAACTGTTTTTT.